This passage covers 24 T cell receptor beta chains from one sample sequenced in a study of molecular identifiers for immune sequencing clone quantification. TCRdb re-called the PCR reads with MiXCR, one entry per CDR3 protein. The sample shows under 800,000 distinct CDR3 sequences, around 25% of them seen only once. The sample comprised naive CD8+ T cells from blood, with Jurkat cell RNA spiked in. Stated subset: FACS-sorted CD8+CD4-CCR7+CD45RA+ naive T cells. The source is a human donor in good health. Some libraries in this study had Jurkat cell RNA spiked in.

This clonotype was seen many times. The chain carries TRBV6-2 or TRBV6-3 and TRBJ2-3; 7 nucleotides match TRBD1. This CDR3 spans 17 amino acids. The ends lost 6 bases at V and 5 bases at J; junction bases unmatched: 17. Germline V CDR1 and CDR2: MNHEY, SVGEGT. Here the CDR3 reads CASSYRGLGLAGDTQYF. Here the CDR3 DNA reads TGTGCCAGCAGCTACAGGGGTCTTGGCCTAGCCGGAGATACGCAGTATTTT.

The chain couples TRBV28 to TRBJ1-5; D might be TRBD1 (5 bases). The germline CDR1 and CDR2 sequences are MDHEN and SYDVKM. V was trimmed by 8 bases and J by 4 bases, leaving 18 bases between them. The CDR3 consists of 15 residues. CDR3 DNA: TGTGCCAGCCAGCCGACAGTAGGCGAGAATCAGCCCCAGCATTTT. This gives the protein CASQPTVGENQPQHF.

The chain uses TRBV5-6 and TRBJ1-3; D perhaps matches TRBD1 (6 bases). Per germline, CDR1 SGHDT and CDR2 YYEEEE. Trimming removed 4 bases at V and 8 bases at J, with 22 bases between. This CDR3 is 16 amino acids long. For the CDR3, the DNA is TGTGCCAGCAGCAAACAAACGACAGGTGGGCCGGACACCATATATTTT. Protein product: CASSKQTTGGPDTIYF.

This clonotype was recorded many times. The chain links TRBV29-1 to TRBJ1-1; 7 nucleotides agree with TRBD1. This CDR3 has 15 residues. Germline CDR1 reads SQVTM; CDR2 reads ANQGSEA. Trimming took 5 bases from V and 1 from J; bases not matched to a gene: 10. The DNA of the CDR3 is TGCAGCGTTTCCCCCTTACAGGGGCCGAACACTGAAGCTTTCTTT. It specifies CSVSPLQGPNTEAFF. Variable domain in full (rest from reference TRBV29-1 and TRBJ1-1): SAVISQKPSRDICQRGTSLTIQCQVDSQVTMMFWYRQQPGQSLTLIATANQGSEATYESGFVIDKFPISRPNLTFSTLTVSNMSPEDSSIYLCSVSPLQGPNTEAFFGQGTRLTVV.

CDR3 protein: CSAGQGYYNEQFF. DNA for the CDR3: TGCAGTGCGGGACAGGGGTATTACAATGAGCAGTTCTTC. V and J are TRBV20-1 and TRBJ2-1; TRBD1 aligns across 10 bases. Germline CDR1 reads DFQATT; CDR2 reads SNEGSKA (reference sequence). V lost 6 bases, J lost 4 bases, and 3 bases stayed unmatched. This CDR3 has 13 residues.

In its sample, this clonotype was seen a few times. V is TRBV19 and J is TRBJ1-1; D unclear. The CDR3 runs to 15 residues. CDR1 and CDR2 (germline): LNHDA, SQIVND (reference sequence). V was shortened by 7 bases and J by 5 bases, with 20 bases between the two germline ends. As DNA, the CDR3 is TGTGCCAGTACTCCGGACTCGATTACCAAGACTGAAGCTTTCTTT. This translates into CASTPDSITKTEAFF. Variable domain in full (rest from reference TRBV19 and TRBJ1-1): DGGITQSPKYLFRKEGQNVTLSCEQNLNHDAMYWYRQDPGQGLRLIYYSQIVNDFQKGDIAEGYSVSREKKESFPLTVTSAQKNPTAFYLCASTPDSITKTEAFFGQGTRLTVV.

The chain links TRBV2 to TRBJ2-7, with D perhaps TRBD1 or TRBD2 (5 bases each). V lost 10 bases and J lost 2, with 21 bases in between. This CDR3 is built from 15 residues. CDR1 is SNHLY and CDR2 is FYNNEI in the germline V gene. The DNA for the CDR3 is TGTGCCATTTCAAGCCGGGAAATGGGGGCCTACGAGCAGTACTTC. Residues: CAISSREMGAYEQYF.

DNA of the CDR3: TGTGCCAGCAGCTATCAAGCGAATGAGCAGTTCTTC. It yields the protein CASSYQANEQFF. The chain couples TRBV11-2 to TRBJ2-1; D gene ambiguous. CDR3 length equals 12 residues. The V gene's germline CDR1 is SGHAT and CDR2 FQNNGV. With 4 bases removed from V and 7 bases from J, the gap between germline ends came to 8 bases.

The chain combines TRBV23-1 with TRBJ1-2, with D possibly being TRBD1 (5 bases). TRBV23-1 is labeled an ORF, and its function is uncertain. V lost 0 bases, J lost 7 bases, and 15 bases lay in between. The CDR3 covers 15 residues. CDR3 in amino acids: CASSQSCRVSCGYTF. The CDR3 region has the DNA TGCGCCAGCAGTCAATCGTGCAGGGTATCGTGTGGCTACACCTTC.

In DNA, the CDR3 is TGCAGTGCTGGGGACAGTAGGGGAGCCTACGAGCAGTACTTC. Encoded protein: CSAGDSRGAYEQYF. The genes are TRBV20-1 and TRBJ2-7; TRBD1 matches at 7 bases. Losses at the gene ends were 5 bases for V and 2 bases for J; bases not matched to a gene: 9. This CDR3 has 14 amino acids. From germline, CDR1 is DFQATT and CDR2 SNEGSKA (reference sequence).

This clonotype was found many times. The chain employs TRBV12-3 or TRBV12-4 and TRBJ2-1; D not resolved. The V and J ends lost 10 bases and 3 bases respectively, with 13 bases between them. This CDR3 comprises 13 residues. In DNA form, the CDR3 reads TGTGCCATCGCTCGCCGCAGCTACAATGAGCAGTTCTTC. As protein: CAIARRSYNEQFF.

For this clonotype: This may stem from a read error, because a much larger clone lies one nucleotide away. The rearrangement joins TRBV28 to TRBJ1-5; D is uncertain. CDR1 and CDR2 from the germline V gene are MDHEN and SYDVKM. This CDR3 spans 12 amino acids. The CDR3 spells CVSSSFGQPQHF. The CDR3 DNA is TGTGTCAGCAGCTCGTTCGGTCAGCCCCAGCATTTT.

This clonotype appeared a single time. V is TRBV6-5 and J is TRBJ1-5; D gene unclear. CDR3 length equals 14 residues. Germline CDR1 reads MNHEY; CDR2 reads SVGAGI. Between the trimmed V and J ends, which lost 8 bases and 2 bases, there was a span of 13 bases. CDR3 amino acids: CASVRTPGNQPQHF. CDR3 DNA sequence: TGTGCCAGCGTAAGGACTCCTGGCAATCAGCCCCAGCATTTT.

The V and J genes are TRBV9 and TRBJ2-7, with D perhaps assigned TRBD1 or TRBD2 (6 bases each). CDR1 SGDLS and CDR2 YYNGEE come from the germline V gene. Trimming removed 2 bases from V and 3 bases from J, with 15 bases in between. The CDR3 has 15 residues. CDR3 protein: CASSVGAGKNYEQYF. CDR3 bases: TGTGCCAGCAGCGTGGGGGCGGGGAAGAACTACGAGCAGTACTTC.

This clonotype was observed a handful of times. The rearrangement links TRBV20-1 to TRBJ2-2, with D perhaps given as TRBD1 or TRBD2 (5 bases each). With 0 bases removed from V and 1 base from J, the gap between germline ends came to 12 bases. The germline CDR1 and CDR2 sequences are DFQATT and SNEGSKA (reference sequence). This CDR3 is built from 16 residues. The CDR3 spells CSARDTGPLNTGELFF. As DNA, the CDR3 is TGCAGTGCTAGAGATACGGGACCGTTGAACACCGGGGAGCTGTTTTTT.

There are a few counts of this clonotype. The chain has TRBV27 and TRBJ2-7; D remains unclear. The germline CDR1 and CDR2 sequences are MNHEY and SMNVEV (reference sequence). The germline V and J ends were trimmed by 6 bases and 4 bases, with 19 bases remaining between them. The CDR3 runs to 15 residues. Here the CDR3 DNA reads TGTGCCAGCAGCCCCCGAAGGCTCACGCCGTACGAGCAGTACTTC. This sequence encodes CASSPRRLTPYEQYF.

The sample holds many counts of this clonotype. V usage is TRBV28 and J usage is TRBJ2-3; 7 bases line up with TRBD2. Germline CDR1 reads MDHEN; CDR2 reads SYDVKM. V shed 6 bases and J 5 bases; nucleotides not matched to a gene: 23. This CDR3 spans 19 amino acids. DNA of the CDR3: TGTGCCAGCAGATTTAACCCGCTAGCGGCCCTTGAAGAGTTAGATACGCAGTATTTT. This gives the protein CASRFNPLAALEELDTQYF.

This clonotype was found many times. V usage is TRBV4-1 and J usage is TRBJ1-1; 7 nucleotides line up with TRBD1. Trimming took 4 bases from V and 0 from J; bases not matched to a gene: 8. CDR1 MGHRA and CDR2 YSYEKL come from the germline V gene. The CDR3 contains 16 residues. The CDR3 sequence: CASSLDRDEVNTEAFF. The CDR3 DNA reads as TGCGCCAGCAGCCTCGACAGGGATGAGGTGAACACTGAAGCTTTCTTT.

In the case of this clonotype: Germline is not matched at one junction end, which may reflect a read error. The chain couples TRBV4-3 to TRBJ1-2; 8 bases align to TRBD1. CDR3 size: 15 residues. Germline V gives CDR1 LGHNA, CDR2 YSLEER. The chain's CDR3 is CAGSSTDRGNYGYTF. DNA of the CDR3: TGCGCCGGCAGTTCCACCGACAGGGGAAACTATGGCTACACCTTC.

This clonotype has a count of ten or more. DNA of the CDR3: TGTGCCAGCAGCTTAGCCCAGAGCACAGATACGCAGTATTTT. This translates into CASSLAQSTDTQYF. The V gene is TRBV7-8, the J gene TRBJ2-3; D is unclear. CDR1 and CDR2 (germline): SGHVS, FQNEAQ. The CDR3 is 14 residues long. With 0 bases removed from V and 0 bases from J, the gap between germline ends came to 4 bases. Based on the CDR3 plus reference TRBV7-8 and TRBJ2-3, the full variable domain is GAGVSQSPRYKVAKRGQDVALRCDPISGHVSLFWYQQALGQGPEFLTYFQNEAQLDKSGLPSDRFFAERPEGSVSTLKIQRTQQEDSAVYLCASSLAQSTDTQYFGPGTRLTVL.

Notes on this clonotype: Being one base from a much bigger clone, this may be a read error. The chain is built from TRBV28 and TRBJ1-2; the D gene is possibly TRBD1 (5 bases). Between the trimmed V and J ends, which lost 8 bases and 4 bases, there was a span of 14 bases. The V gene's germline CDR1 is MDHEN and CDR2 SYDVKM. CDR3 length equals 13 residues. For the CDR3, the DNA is TGTGCCAGCGCTGGCAGGGCACCCTATGGCTACACCTTC. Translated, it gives CASAGRAPYGYTF.

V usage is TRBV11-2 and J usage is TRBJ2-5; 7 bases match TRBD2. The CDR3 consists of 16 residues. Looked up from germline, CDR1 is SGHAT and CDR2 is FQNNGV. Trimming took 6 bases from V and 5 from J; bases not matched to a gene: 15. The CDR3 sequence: CASSPGPSGVGETQYF. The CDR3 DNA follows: TGTGCCAGCAGTCCCGGGCCTAGCGGAGTAGGGGAGACCCAGTACTTC.

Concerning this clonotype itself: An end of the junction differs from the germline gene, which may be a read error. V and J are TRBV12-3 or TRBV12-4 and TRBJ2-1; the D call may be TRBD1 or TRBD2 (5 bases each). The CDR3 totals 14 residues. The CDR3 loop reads CATSLLGQYNEQFF. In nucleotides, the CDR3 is TGTGCCACCAGTTTACTAGGACAATACAATGAGCAGTTCTTC.

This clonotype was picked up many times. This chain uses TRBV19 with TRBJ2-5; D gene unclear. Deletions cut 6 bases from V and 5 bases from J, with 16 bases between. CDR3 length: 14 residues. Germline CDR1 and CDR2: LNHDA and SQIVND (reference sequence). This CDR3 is CASSPGGGWETQYF. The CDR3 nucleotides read TGTGCCAGTAGCCCAGGCGGCGGTTGGGAGACCCAGTACTTC.